This T cell receptor beta chain was sequenced for a study of T cells in Graves' hyperthyroidism and ophthalmopathy. Study-level points and caveats: Ophthalmopathy was identified by the model a median approximately 6.4 months ahead of onset. Stable hyperthyroidism was separated from ophthalmopathy by a model based on 13 V-J features.

V lost 6 bases to trimming and J lost 0 bases, with 8 bases between them. CDR3 length: 12 amino acids. CDR1 DFQATT and CDR2 SNEGSKA come from the germline V gene (reference sequence). This clonotype was detected only once. Its antigen is unknown. TCR beta CDR3 sequences were amplified from RNA transcripts. The HTBI primer set was used in a first-round RT-PCR of the TCR CDR3. A single record per CDR3 protein comes from TCRdb applying MiXCR to the multiplex PCR reads. The sample contains a few hundred thousand distinct CDR3 sequences, roughly 20% of which appear only once. The sequence was obtained from a woman in her forties with Graves' ophthalmopathy. The sample taken for sequencing was blood. The V call is TRBV20-1, the J call TRBJ1-2, with D possibly matching TRBD1 (5 bases). The CDR3 here is CSAPGANYGYTF. Here the CDR3 DNA reads TGCAGTGCGCCGGGGGCTAACTATGGCTACACCTTC.